The rows below give T cell receptor beta chains drawn from one sample of a study of blood T cell repertoires in COVID-19. Sequencing was performed with immunoSEQ multiplex PCR; in TCRdb, only in-frame clones are kept and a portion is missing. Altogether 95,000 to 110,000 clones are present, 84% being singletons, with the ten largest covering 10% to 15%. Material for sequencing was peripheral blood. These receptors came from a human donor in a cohort sampled during active or convalescent COVID-19. The CDR3 runs from the conserved cysteine through the conserved F or W. Each record gives: clone size, V gene, D gene, J gene, CDR3 DNA, CDR3 protein. D genes are given only for firm matches. Rows may omit the clone size; those that give it use once, few, many or a size class.

clone_size: -
v_call: TRBV7-5
d_call: -
j_call: TRBJ1-2
cdr3_nt: TGTGCCAGAAGCCACCTGGACAGTAACTATGGCTACACCTTC
cdr3_aa: CARSHLDSNYGYTF

clone_size: -
v_call: TRBV11-2
d_call: TRBD1
j_call: TRBJ2-7
cdr3_nt: TGTGCCAGCAGCTCCGACAGGGGGCCCTACGAGCAGTACTTC
cdr3_aa: CASSSDRGPYEQYF

clone_size: -
v_call: TRBV9
d_call: -
j_call: TRBJ1-1
cdr3_nt: TGTGCCAGCAGCGCAGGATTGTTCTTGACAGGTGACTTAAAAGCTTTCTTT
cdr3_aa: CASSAGLFLTGDLKAFF

clone_size: -
v_call: TRBV11-3
d_call: -
j_call: TRBJ2-2
cdr3_nt: TGTGCCAGCAGCTTAGCACAGACCTGGAACACCGGGGAGCTGTTTTTT
cdr3_aa: CASSLAQTWNTGELFF

clone_size: -
v_call: TRBV6-5
d_call: -
j_call: TRBJ2-6
cdr3_nt: TGTGCCAGCGGCCGAATCTCTGGGGCCAACGTCCTGACTTTC
cdr3_aa: CASGRISGANVLTF

clone_size: -
v_call: TRBV7-2
d_call: -
j_call: TRBJ1-3
cdr3_nt: TGTGCCAGCAGCTTACGCCGAGCGGCCATATCAGGAAACACCATATATTTT
cdr3_aa: CASSLRRAAISGNTIYF

clone_size: -
v_call: TRBV10-2
d_call: -
j_call: TRBJ1-4
cdr3_nt: TGCGCCAGCAGTGACCCGGGGAGGACTGAAAAACTGTTTTTT
cdr3_aa: CASSDPGRTEKLFF

clone_size: -
v_call: TRBV5-1
d_call: TRBD2
j_call: TRBJ2-5
cdr3_nt: TGCGCCAGCACTAGCGGGGAAGTAGAGACCCAGTACTTC
cdr3_aa: CASTSGEVETQYF

clone_size: -
v_call: TRBV10-3
d_call: -
j_call: TRBJ1-1
cdr3_nt: TGTGCCATCAGTGAGGGGAGGGGTGAAGCTTTCTTT
cdr3_aa: CAISEGRGEAFF

clone_size: -
v_call: TRBV11-3
d_call: -
j_call: TRBJ1-3
cdr3_nt: TGTGCCAGCCTCCTCGGGTGCACCATATATTTT
cdr3_aa: CASLLGCTIYF

clone_size: -
v_call: TRBV6-5
d_call: -
j_call: TRBJ2-1
cdr3_nt: TGTGCCAGCACCTTGACAGGTACCTACAATGAGCAGTTCTTC
cdr3_aa: CASTLTGTYNEQFF

clone_size: -
v_call: TRBV15
d_call: -
j_call: TRBJ1-2
cdr3_nt: TGTGCCACCAGCAGAGATTTAGCCCTCAGGGGCGGCTACACCTTC
cdr3_aa: CATSRDLALRGGYTF

clone_size: once
v_call: TRBV5-1
d_call: TRBD1
j_call: TRBJ2-5
cdr3_nt: TGCGCCAGCAGCGCCGAAACAGGGGGCTATGGGGAGACCCAGTACTTC
cdr3_aa: CASSAETGGYGETQYF

clone_size: once
v_call: TRBV7-2
d_call: -
j_call: TRBJ2-3
cdr3_nt: TGTGCCAGCAGCTCACAGTCTAGCACAGATACGCAGTATTTT
cdr3_aa: CASSSQSSTDTQYF

clone_size: -
v_call: TRBV3-1/TRBV3-2
d_call: TRBD1
j_call: TRBJ1-6
cdr3_nt: TGTGCCAGCAGTTACGGGACAGGTCTCGGTTCACCCCTCCACTTT
cdr3_aa: CASSYGTGLGSPLHF

clone_size: once
v_call: TRBV6-2/TRBV6-3
d_call: -
j_call: TRBJ1-2
cdr3_nt: TGTGCCAGCACCCCCTTACAGGCCTCCTATGGCTACACCTTC
cdr3_aa: CASTPLQASYGYTF

clone_size: few
v_call: TRBV11-3
d_call: TRBD1
j_call: TRBJ2-7
cdr3_nt: TGTGCCAGCAGATACAGGGGCCGTAGCTCCTACGAGCAGTACTTC
cdr3_aa: CASRYRGRSSYEQYF

clone_size: -
v_call: TRBV5-1
d_call: TRBD1
j_call: TRBJ1-1
cdr3_nt: TGCGCCAGCAGTGTGGACAGGTCGAACACTGAAGCTTTCTTT
cdr3_aa: CASSVDRSNTEAFF

clone_size: -
v_call: TRBV12-3/TRBV12-4
d_call: -
j_call: TRBJ1-2
cdr3_nt: TGTGCCAGCAGTTTCGATGGCTACACCTTC
cdr3_aa: CASSFDGYTF

clone_size: once
v_call: TRBV6-5
d_call: -
j_call: TRBJ1-2
cdr3_nt: TGTGCCAGCAGTTACGGCTCAGATAACTATGGCTACACCTTC
cdr3_aa: CASSYGSDNYGYTF

clone_size: medium-sized
v_call: TRBV6-2/TRBV6-3
d_call: -
j_call: TRBJ2-2
cdr3_nt: TGTGCCAGCAGTTTCTCCGCCGGGGAGCTGTTTTTT
cdr3_aa: CASSFSAGELFF

clone_size: -
v_call: TRBV4-2
d_call: TRBD1
j_call: TRBJ1-5
cdr3_nt: TGTGCCAGCAGCCAGCACCGGGACAGGGTTGAGCCCCAGCATTTT
cdr3_aa: CASSQHRDRVEPQHF

clone_size: -
v_call: TRBV5-4
d_call: TRBD1
j_call: TRBJ2-5
cdr3_nt: TGTGCCAGCAGCTACAGGGGCGGTGAGACCCAGTACTTC
cdr3_aa: CASSYRGGETQYF

clone_size: -
v_call: TRBV7-2
d_call: TRBD1
j_call: TRBJ1-1
cdr3_nt: TGTGCCAGCAGCTTAGGGGGACAGGGGGCGCGAACTGAAGCTTTCTTT
cdr3_aa: CASSLGGQGARTEAFF

clone_size: few
v_call: TRBV4-1
d_call: -
j_call: TRBJ1-6
cdr3_nt: TGCGCCAGCAGCCAAAGAGAGACAGTAAGCTCCTATAATTCACCCCTCCACTTT
cdr3_aa: CASSQRETVSSYNSPLHF

clone_size: once
v_call: TRBV3-1/TRBV3-2
d_call: -
j_call: TRBJ1-3
cdr3_nt: TGTGCCAGCAGCCGACAAATGGATGGAAACACCATATATTTT
cdr3_aa: CASSRQMDGNTIYF

clone_size: once
v_call: TRBV30
d_call: -
j_call: TRBJ2-1
cdr3_nt: TGTGCCTGGAATCGTTTGGGGAGCAATGAGCAGTTCTTC
cdr3_aa: CAWNRLGSNEQFF

clone_size: once
v_call: TRBV5-1
d_call: TRBD2
j_call: TRBJ2-5
cdr3_nt: TGCGCCAGCAGCTTGGCCTGGCTAGCGGGGGGATACCAAGAGACCCAGTACTTC
cdr3_aa: CASSLAWLAGGYQETQYF

clone_size: -
v_call: TRBV28
d_call: TRBD1
j_call: TRBJ2-1
cdr3_nt: TGTGCCAGCAGGTTTGGAGACAGGGTTCAGTTCTTC
cdr3_aa: CASRFGDRVQFF

clone_size: -
v_call: TRBV2
d_call: TRBD1
j_call: TRBJ1-1
cdr3_nt: TGTGCCAGCAACGGACAGGGGAGGCCCACTGAAGCTTTCTTT
cdr3_aa: CASNGQGRPTEAFF

clone_size: -
v_call: TRBV7-2
d_call: TRBD2
j_call: TRBJ2-3
cdr3_nt: TGTGCCAGCAGCTTACTAGCGGGGACAATAGATACGCAGTATTTT
cdr3_aa: CASSLLAGTIDTQYF

clone_size: -
v_call: TRBV7-2
d_call: -
j_call: TRBJ1-5
cdr3_nt: TGTGCCAGCAGCTTAGGGACAGCCAATCAGCCCCAGCATTTT
cdr3_aa: CASSLGTANQPQHF

clone_size: -
v_call: TRBV2
d_call: TRBD1
j_call: TRBJ1-2
cdr3_nt: TGTGCCAGCAGTGCGGAGGACAGGGGGCTTTTTGGCTACACCTTC
cdr3_aa: CASSAEDRGLFGYTF

clone_size: -
v_call: TRBV9
d_call: -
j_call: TRBJ1-2
cdr3_nt: TGTGCCAGCAGCGTAGCTGGGAGGCAGCTAAGGGATGGCTACACCTTC
cdr3_aa: CASSVAGRQLRDGYTF

clone_size: -
v_call: TRBV7-9
d_call: -
j_call: TRBJ1-4
cdr3_nt: TGTGCCAGCAAGGATTCGCTGGGGGGGGAAAAACTGTTTTTT
cdr3_aa: CASKDSLGGEKLFF

clone_size: -
v_call: TRBV6-6
d_call: -
j_call: TRBJ1-1
cdr3_nt: TGTGCCAGCAGCCTCCCCGGGGGGACTGAAGCTTTCTTT
cdr3_aa: CASSLPGGTEAFF

clone_size: -
v_call: TRBV7-2
d_call: TRBD1
j_call: TRBJ1-2
cdr3_nt: TGTGCCAGCAGCCCAGACCGTGTGGGGACAGGGTTTGGCTACACCTTC
cdr3_aa: CASSPDRVGTGFGYTF

clone_size: -
v_call: TRBV5-6
d_call: TRBD1
j_call: TRBJ1-5
cdr3_nt: TGTGCCAGCAGCAGGGCCGGGACAGGGGGCTTCAATCAGCCCCAGCATTTT
cdr3_aa: CASSRAGTGGFNQPQHF

clone_size: -
v_call: TRBV2
d_call: TRBD1
j_call: TRBJ1-5
cdr3_nt: TGTGCCAGCAGTGAATCCGGGACAGACAATCAGCCCCAGCATTTT
cdr3_aa: CASSESGTDNQPQHF

clone_size: -
v_call: TRBV12-3/TRBV12-4
d_call: -
j_call: TRBJ1-4
cdr3_nt: TGTGCCAGCACCTCAACTAATGAAAAACTGTTTTTT
cdr3_aa: CASTSTNEKLFF

clone_size: -
v_call: TRBV28
d_call: TRBD1
j_call: TRBJ1-2
cdr3_nt: TGTGCCAGCAGTCCTCTACAGGGGGCGCGTGGCTACACCTTC
cdr3_aa: CASSPLQGARGYTF

clone_size: -
v_call: TRBV7-2
d_call: TRBD2
j_call: TRBJ2-1
cdr3_nt: TGTGCCAGCAGCTTACTAGCGGGGTACAATGAGCAGTTCTTC
cdr3_aa: CASSLLAGYNEQFF